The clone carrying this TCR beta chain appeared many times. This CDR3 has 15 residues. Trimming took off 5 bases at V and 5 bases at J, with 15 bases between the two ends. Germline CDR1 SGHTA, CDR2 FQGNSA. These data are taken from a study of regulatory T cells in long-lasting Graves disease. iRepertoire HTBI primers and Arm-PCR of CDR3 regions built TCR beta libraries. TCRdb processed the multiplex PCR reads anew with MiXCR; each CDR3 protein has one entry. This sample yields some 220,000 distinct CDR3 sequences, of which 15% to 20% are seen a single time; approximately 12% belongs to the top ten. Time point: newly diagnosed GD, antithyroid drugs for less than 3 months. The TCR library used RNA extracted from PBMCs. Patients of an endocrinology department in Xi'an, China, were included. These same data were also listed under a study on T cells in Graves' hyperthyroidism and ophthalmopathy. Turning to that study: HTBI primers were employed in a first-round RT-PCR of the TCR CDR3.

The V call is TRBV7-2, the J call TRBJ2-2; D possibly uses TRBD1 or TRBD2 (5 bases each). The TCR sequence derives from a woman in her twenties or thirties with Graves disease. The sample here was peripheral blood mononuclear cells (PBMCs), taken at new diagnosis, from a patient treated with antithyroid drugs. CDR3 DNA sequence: TGTGCCAGCAGCGTCCGGGGAGAGGGGACCGGGGAGCTGTTTTTT. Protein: CASSVRGEGTGELFF. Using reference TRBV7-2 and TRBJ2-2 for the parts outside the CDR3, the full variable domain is GAGVSQSPSNKVTEKGKDVELRCDPISGHTALYWYRQSLGQGLEFLIYFQGNSAPDKSGLPSDRFSAERTGGSVSTLTIQRTQQEDSAVYLCASSVRGEGTGELFFGEGSRLTVL.